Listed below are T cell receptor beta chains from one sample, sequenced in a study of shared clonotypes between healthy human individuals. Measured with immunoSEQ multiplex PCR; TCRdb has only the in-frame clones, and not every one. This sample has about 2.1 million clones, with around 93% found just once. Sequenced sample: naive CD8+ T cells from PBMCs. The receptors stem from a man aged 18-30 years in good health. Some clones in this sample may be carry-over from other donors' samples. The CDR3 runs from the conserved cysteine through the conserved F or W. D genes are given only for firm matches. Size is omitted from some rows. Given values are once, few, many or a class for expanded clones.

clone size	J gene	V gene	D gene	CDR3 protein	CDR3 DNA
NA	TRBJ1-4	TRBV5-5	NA	CASSFRDEKLFF	TGTGCCAGCAGCTTTAGGGATGAAAAACTGTTTTTT
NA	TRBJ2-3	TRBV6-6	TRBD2	CASNFGTSADTQYF	TGTGCCAGCAATTTTGGGACTAGCGCAGATACGCAGTATTTT
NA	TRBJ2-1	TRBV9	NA	CASSEPNEQFF	TGTGCCAGCAGCGAACCAAATGAGCAGTTCTTC
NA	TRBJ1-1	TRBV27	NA	CASSFGAEAFF	TGTGCCAGCAGTTTTGGCGCTGAAGCTTTCTTT
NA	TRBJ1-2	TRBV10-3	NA	CAISPLTVPYGYTF	TGTGCCATCAGTCCCTTGACAGTCCCCTATGGCTACACCTTC
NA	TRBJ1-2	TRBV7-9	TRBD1	CASSPGQGAHGYTF	TGTGCCAGCAGCCCGGGACAGGGGGCGCATGGCTACACCTTC
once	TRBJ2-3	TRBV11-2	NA	CASSSRQDTQYF	TGTGCCAGCAGCTCCAGACAGGATACGCAGTATTTT
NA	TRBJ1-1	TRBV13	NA	CASSLGQMNTEAFF	TGTGCCAGCAGCTTAGGACAGATGAACACTGAAGCTTTCTTT
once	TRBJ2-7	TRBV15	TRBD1	CATSRGGRTGVGEQYF	TGTGCCACCAGCAGAGGAGGGCGGACAGGGGTCGGCGAGCAGTACTTC
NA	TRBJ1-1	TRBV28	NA	CASRQRGGSRRNTEAFF	TGTGCCAGCAGGCAAAGAGGAGGAAGTAGAAGGAACACTGAAGCTTTCTTT
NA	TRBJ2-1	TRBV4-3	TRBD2	CASSQGVAGTKSSYNEQFF	TGCGCCAGCAGCCAAGGGGTAGCGGGAACGAAAAGCTCCTACAATGAGCAGTTCTTC
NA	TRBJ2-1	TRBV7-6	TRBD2	CASSLGTSGSQFF	TGTGCCAGCAGCTTAGGGACTAGCGGGAGTCAGTTCTTC
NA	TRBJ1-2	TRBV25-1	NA	CASSEAPDGGVDGYTF	TGTGCCAGCAGTGAAGCCCCGGATGGGGGTGTGGATGGCTACACCTTC
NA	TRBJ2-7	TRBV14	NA	CASSPRRHEQYF	TGTGCCAGCAGCCCCAGACGCCACGAGCAGTACTTC
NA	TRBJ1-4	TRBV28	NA	CASSLGGTNEKLFF	TGTGCCAGCAGTTTAGGGGGGACGAATGAAAAACTGTTTTTT
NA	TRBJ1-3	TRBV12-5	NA	CASGVTPGNTIYF	TGTGCTAGTGGTGTGACTCCTGGAAACACCATATATTTT
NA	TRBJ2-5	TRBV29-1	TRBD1	CSVTGGTGRETQYF	TGCAGCGTCACTGGCGGGACAGGGCGAGAGACCCAGTACTTC
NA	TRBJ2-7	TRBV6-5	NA	CASSSPQEGVSYEQYF	TGTGCCAGCAGTTCCCCCCAGGAGGGGGTTTCCTACGAGCAGTACTTC
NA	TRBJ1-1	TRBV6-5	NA	CASSFGGLATEAFF	TGTGCCAGCAGTTTTGGGGGGCTAGCCACTGAAGCTTTCTTT
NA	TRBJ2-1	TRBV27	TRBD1	CASSFLTGPSSYNEQFF	TGTGCCAGCAGTTTTTTGACAGGGCCGAGCTCCTACAATGAGCAGTTCTTC
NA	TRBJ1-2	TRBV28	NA	CASSLSGGSYGYTF	TGTGCCAGCAGTTTATCCGGCGGCAGCTATGGCTACACCTTC